This is a list of T cell receptor beta chains from one sample in a study of blood T cell repertoires in COVID-19. Produced via immunoSEQ multiplex PCR; TCRdb's table is partial and in-frame only. The table lists roughly 50,000 clones, 80% to 90% of them singletons. The sequenced material came from peripheral blood. The receptors stem from a woman aged 60-75 years with acute or convalescent COVID-19. The conserved cysteine and the conserved F or W are not part of the CDR3 here.

ASSLDRLAGGRRDTQY,TRBV5-4,TRBJ2-3
ASSLEVAGDYGYT,TRBV5-6,TRBJ1-2
ASSLTGATDTQY,TRBV27,TRBJ2-3
ASSYSTGTEKLF,TRBV6-6,TRBJ1-4
ASSLQRGAPQEQF,TRBV5-4,TRBJ2-1
ASSSRPRSNEQY,TRBV28,TRBJ2-7
ASSAADEREVDEQF,TRBV6-4,TRBJ2-1
ASSLANEQF,TRBV5-6,TRBJ2-1
ATSDSTEGFQETQY,TRBV24-1,TRBJ2-5
ASSLDPSSYEQY,TRBV5-1,TRBJ2-7
ATGTGGNQPQH,TRBV6-5,TRBJ1-5
SASLGGRGNEQF,TRBV20-1,TRBJ2-1
ASTRVGTGELF,TRBV5-1,TRBJ2-2
ASSPSEDYISSEQY,TRBV4-1,TRBJ2-7
ATSESNQPQH,TRBV15,TRBJ1-5
ASSKGGGTEAF,TRBV27,TRBJ1-1
SAGQATDTQY,TRBV29-1,TRBJ2-3
ASSATSPNTGELF,TRBV11-2,TRBJ2-2
ASSDAPGNSAEAF,TRBV7-6,TRBJ1-1
ATSPTVSGVIAGELF,TRBV15,TRBJ2-2
ASSPRQGHSSGANVLT,TRBV18,TRBJ2-6
ASSRGTGRTDTQY,TRBV7-3,TRBJ2-3
ASSSGEGHNEQF,TRBV7-9,TRBJ2-1
ASSYSAPSNTEAF,TRBV6-5,TRBJ1-1
ATSDWGLAETNEQF,TRBV24-1,TRBJ2-1
ASSLTSGGQETQY,TRBV28,TRBJ2-5
ASSQDRGNSPLH,TRBV3-1/TRBV3-2,TRBJ1-6
AWSKGSGLGNTIY,TRBV30,TRBJ1-3
ASSFTGAGYGYT,TRBV7-9,TRBJ1-2